These 9 T cell receptor beta chains originate from one sample sequenced in a study of blood T cell repertoires in COVID-19 (dated by TCRdb to 2019 to 2021). Preparation of the library involved the immunoSEQ multiplex PCR assay. TCRdb stores this immuneACCESS table with in-frame sequences only. Part of the clones is absent; in the studies checked, under half of the shortfall reflects unresolved V genes, and no reason is known for the rest. This sample gives approximately 330,000 clones in total; around 90% of them show up just once. The top ten clonotypes cover around 0.93% of the sample. What was sequenced was peripheral blood. These TCRs come from a woman aged 40 to 50 with COVID-19, enrolled during active disease.

In DNA form, the CDR3 reads TGTGCCAGCAGCGACCGGGACAGGGCTGGCACAGATACGCAGTATTTT. Protein sequence: CASSDRDRAGTDTQYF. This chain joins TRBV9 and TRBJ2-3; TRBD1 matches 9 bases. V lost 3 bases to trimming and J lost 1 base; unmatched junction nucleotides: 6. The CDR3 contains 16 residues. CDR1 and CDR2 (germline): SGDLS, YYNGEE.

The rearrangement joins TRBV12-3 or TRBV12-4 to TRBJ2-7; the D gene is possibly TRBD1 (5 bases). V lost 6 bases, J lost 5 bases, and 11 bases lay in between. This CDR3 is 12 amino acids long. CDR3 sequence (DNA): TGTGCCAGCAGCCTGGACAATCACGAGCAGTACTTC. This codes for CASSLDNHEQYF.

The chain is built from TRBV29-1 and TRBJ2-7; no clear D gene. CDR3 size: 14 residues. Trimming took off 4 bases at V and 5 bases at J, with 18 bases between the two ends. The germline gives CDR1 SQVTM, CDR2 ANQGSEA. The CDR3 sequence is CSVAMGRWNDEQYF. CDR3 DNA: TGCAGCGTTGCTATGGGCAGATGGAACGACGAGCAGTACTTC.

The V gene is TRBV30, the J gene TRBJ1-1; D possibly corresponds to TRBD1 (5 bases). This CDR3 is 16 amino acids long. The ends were cut back, 4 bases at V and 2 bases at J, with 20 bases in the middle. Germline V CDR1 and CDR2: GTSNPN, SVGIG (reference sequence). The CDR3 nucleotides are TGTGCCTGGAACCCGCAAGGTCAGGGTTATAACACTGAAGCTTTCTTT. Amino acids: CAWNPQGQGYNTEAFF.

In this sample, this clone turned up once. This sequence joins TRBV19 and TRBJ1-3; 8 nucleotides match TRBD1. The CDR3 contains 17 residues. Germline CDR1 reads LNHDA; CDR2 reads SQIVND (reference sequence). The V gene end was trimmed by 3 bases and the J gene end by 3 bases; junction bases not matched to a gene: 10. The CDR3 bases are TGTGCCAGTAGTATTCGGGGGACAGGCCGAGGTGGAAACACCATATATTTT. Its translation is CASSIRGTGRGGNTIYF.

This chain connects TRBV20-1 to TRBJ2-5; 8 nucleotides agree with TRBD2. CDR1 and CDR2 (germline): DFQATT, SNEGSKA (reference sequence). The CDR3 covers 15 residues. V trimming: 3 bases; J trimming: 4 bases; junction bases outside the gene matches: 10. The CDR3: CSASILPGLVETQYF. CDR3 sequence (DNA): TGCAGTGCTAGTATCCTACCGGGACTAGTAGAGACCCAGTACTTC.

The chain couples TRBV5-4 to TRBJ1-1; 8 nucleotides agree with TRBD1. CDR3 length: 15 residues. Looked up from germline, CDR1 is SGHNT and CDR2 is YYREEE (reference sequence). With 4 bases clipped from V and 3 bases from J, the junction kept 8 bases outside the gene matches. The DNA for the CDR3 is TGTGCCAGCAGCCCGCCGGGGACAGGAGACACTGAAGCTTTCTTT. It codes for CASSPPGTGDTEAFF. Full variable domain (rest looked up from reference TRBV5-4 and TRBJ1-1): ETGVTQSPTHLIKTRGQQVTLRCSSQSGHNTVSWYQQALGQGPQFIFQYYREEENGRGNFPPRFSGLQFPNYSSELNVNALELDDSALYLCASSPPGTGDTEAFFGQGTRLTVV.

In nucleotides, the CDR3 is TGTGCCAGCAGTCGGACAGGGGGGGCAGGGGAGCTGTTTTTT. It specifies CASSRTGGAGELFF. This chain joins TRBV9 and TRBJ2-2; TRBD1 agrees at 10 bases. V shed 5 bases and J 8 bases; nucleotides not matched to a gene: 6. Germline CDR1 SGDLS, CDR2 YYNGEE. CDR3 length equals 14 residues.

The genes are TRBV10-3 and TRBJ2-7; D is uncertain. The germline V and J ends were trimmed by 5 bases and 5 bases, with 13 bases remaining between them. CDR3 length equals 13 residues. Germline lookup yields CDR1 ENHRY and CDR2 SYGVKD. In DNA form, the CDR3 reads TGTGCCATCAGTACAGTGTCAGTCGACGAGCAGTACTTC. Its protein product is CAISTVSVDEQYF.